These T cell receptor beta chains were read from a single sample in a study of T cell responses to AZD1222 COVID-19 vaccine. Measured with immunoSEQ multiplex PCR; TCRdb has only the in-frame clones, and not every one. In the table there are approximately 200,000 clones, 70% to 90% of which are singletons. Here the sequenced sample was peripheral blood, taken on day 0 of AZD1222 vaccination. The receptors were gathered from an adult in good health. CDR3s include the opening cysteine and the closing phenylalanine or tryptophan. The D gene is left open where the match is weak. Clone size, where shown, is once, few, many, or a class for clones that have expanded.

V gene,D gene,clone size,J gene,CDR3 DNA,CDR3 protein
TRBV7-8,TRBD1,once,TRBJ1-2,TGTGCCAGCAGCCTAAGGACAGGGGGAGCTACTAACTATGGCTACACCTTC,CASSLRTGGATNYGYTF
TRBV6-6,TRBD1,NA,TRBJ2-7,TGTGCCAGCAGTCCGGGACAGGGGACCTACGAGCAGTACTTC,CASSPGQGTYEQYF
TRBV28,NA,once,TRBJ1-4,TGTGCCAGCACCTCCTTCCGGGACACGAATGAAAAACTGTTTTTT,CASTSFRDTNEKLFF
TRBV2,NA,NA,TRBJ1-3,TGTGCCAGCAGTGCCGGGACTTCTCTTACAAATTTT,CASSAGTSLTNF
TRBV5-4,NA,NA,TRBJ1-3,TGTGCCAGCAGCCCCCTGCCATCTGGAAACACCATATATTTT,CASSPLPSGNTIYF
TRBV27,NA,NA,TRBJ1-5,TGTGCCAGCAGTTTAAGCGACAGTAGCAATCAGCCCCAGCATTTT,CASSLSDSSNQPQHF
TRBV30,TRBD1,NA,TRBJ2-7,TGTGCCTGGACCTCAGTACTGCCAGGGGGCTCCTACGAGCAGTACTTC,CAWTSVLPGGSYEQYF
TRBV9,TRBD1,once,TRBJ1-3,TGTGCCAGCAGCCCAGGGGGGGCCTCTGGAAACACCATATATTTT,CASSPGGASGNTIYF
TRBV15,NA,NA,TRBJ1-5,TGTGCCACCAGCCTTACCGGGACATCGCTTCACAAGACGCCCCAGCATTTT,CATSLTGTSLHKTPQHF
TRBV15,TRBD2,NA,TRBJ2-3,TGTGCCACCAGCACAGACACACTAGCGGGGGGTAACACAGATACGCAGTATTTT,CATSTDTLAGGNTDTQYF
TRBV19,NA,NA,TRBJ1-6,TGTGCCAGTAGTGGAAACATCAATTCACCCCTCCACTTT,CASSGNINSPLHF
TRBV27,TRBD1,NA,TRBJ1-1,TGTGCCAGCAGTCGAACAGGGGTTTTGAACACTGAAGCTTTCTTT,CASSRTGVLNTEAFF
TRBV5-1,NA,NA,TRBJ1-6,TGCGCCAGCAGCTGGGTTGGGGGTTCGAGCTCCTATAATTCACCCCTCCACTTT,CASSWVGGSSSYNSPLHF
TRBV19,NA,NA,TRBJ1-5,TGTGCCAGTAGTGGGGGGAACTTTAGGAGCAATCAGCCCCAGCATTTT,CASSGGNFRSNQPQHF
TRBV12-3/TRBV12-4,NA,NA,TRBJ2-7,TGTGCCAGCAGTTTCGAGAACAGCCGTCACCCTTACTTC,CASSFENSRHPYF
TRBV27,NA,NA,TRBJ1-6,TGTGCCAGCAGTTTAACGGCAGATAATTCACCCCTCCACTTT,CASSLTADNSPLHF
TRBV7-6,NA,NA,TRBJ2-3,TGTGCCAGCAGCCCGCGGGTAGCGGTAACAGATACGCAGTATTTT,CASSPRVAVTDTQYF
TRBV3-1/TRBV3-2,TRBD1,NA,TRBJ1-2,TGTGCCAGCAGCCCAACAGGGGCGGGTGGCTACACCTTC,CASSPTGAGGYTF
TRBV5-4,TRBD1,NA,TRBJ2-5,TGTGCCAGCAGCGCAGAAACTACAGGGGTCGGGAAGACCCAGTACTTC,CASSAETTGVGKTQYF
TRBV5-5,TRBD2,NA,TRBJ2-4,TGTGCCAGCAGCACAGCGGGGCTCCCAAACATTCAGTACTTC,CASSTAGLPNIQYF
TRBV6-5,TRBD2,NA,TRBJ2-3,TGTGCCAGCAGTTCCTCTAGCGGGGGGGCAGATACGCAGTATTTT,CASSSSSGGADTQYF
TRBV6-2/TRBV6-3,NA,NA,TRBJ1-4,TGTGCCAGCAGTTCAAGGGACAATGAAAAACTGTTTTTT,CASSSRDNEKLFF
TRBV6-2/TRBV6-3,NA,NA,TRBJ1-5,TGTGCCAGCAGTACCAGGCGGGCGGGCAATCAGCCCCAGCATTTT,CASSTRRAGNQPQHF
TRBV6-4,NA,NA,TRBJ1-6,TGTGCCAGCAGGTCGAGTATGGGTAATTCACCCCTCCACTTT,CASRSSMGNSPLHF
TRBV6-6,NA,NA,TRBJ1-1,TGTGCCAGCAGTTACTCAGTGAACACTGAAGCTTTCTTT,CASSYSVNTEAFF
TRBV5-4,TRBD2,once,TRBJ2-1,TGTGCCAGCAGCCGCGACTTATCTAGCGGGGCCACCTACAATGAGCAGTTCTTC,CASSRDLSSGATYNEQFF
TRBV6-1,NA,NA,TRBJ1-2,TGTGCCAGCAGTGAAGTGAGTGACGCTAACTATGGCTACACCTTC,CASSEVSDANYGYTF
TRBV4-2,NA,NA,TRBJ1-5,TGTGCCAGCAGCCAAGATAACAGGAACAATCAGCCCCAGCATTTT,CASSQDNRNNQPQHF
TRBV5-1,NA,once,TRBJ1-1,TGCGCCAGCAGCCTGGGGGTCCCGAACACTGAAGCTTTCTTT,CASSLGVPNTEAFF
TRBV6-2/TRBV6-3,NA,NA,TRBJ1-2,TGTGCCAGCAGCCCAATTCGGGATGGGGGCTATGGCTACACCTTC,CASSPIRDGGYGYTF
TRBV7-8,TRBD1,NA,TRBJ2-7,TGTGCCAGCAGCTTAGCCCCTGGACAGGGGGTGTCCTCCTACGAGCAGTACTTC,CASSLAPGQGVSSYEQYF
TRBV7-2,NA,NA,TRBJ2-7,TGTGCCAGCAGCTTAACGGGCTACGAGCAGTACTTC,CASSLTGYEQYF
TRBV6-5,TRBD1,NA,TRBJ1-2,TGTGCCAGCCGAGGGACAGACTATGGCTACACCTTC,CASRGTDYGYTF
TRBV6-5,TRBD1,NA,TRBJ1-6,TGTGCCAGCAGTCGGGACAGGGGTTCACCCCTCCACTTT,CASSRDRGSPLHF
TRBV2,NA,NA,TRBJ2-5,TGTGCCGGAGGACCTGCAGAGACCCAGTACTTC,CAGGPAETQYF
TRBV14,TRBD2,NA,TRBJ2-7,TGTGCCAGCAGCCCCGGACTAGTTCCGTCCTACGAGCAGTACTTC,CASSPGLVPSYEQYF
TRBV11-2,TRBD1,NA,TRBJ2-7,TGTGCCAGCAGCCCCCAGACAGGGACGGCCTACGAGCAGTACTTC,CASSPQTGTAYEQYF
TRBV6-4,NA,NA,TRBJ1-2,TGTGCCAGCAGTCCCTCGGCGGGGAACTATGGCTACACCTTC,CASSPSAGNYGYTF
TRBV12-3/TRBV12-4,NA,NA,TRBJ2-5,TGTGCCAGCACTGGGGGGGAGACCCAGTACTTC,CASTGGETQYF
TRBV2,TRBD1,NA,TRBJ2-3,TGTGCCAGTAGTATTCGACAGGGGTCTGATAGCACAGATACGCAGTATTTT,CASSIRQGSDSTDTQYF
TRBV5-4,TRBD1,NA,TRBJ1-6,TGTGCCAGCAGACTGGGACAGGCGGATTCACCCCTCCACTTT,CASRLGQADSPLHF
TRBV29-1,NA,NA,TRBJ1-1,TGCAGCGTTCCGGTGCTCACTGAAGCTTTCTTT,CSVPVLTEAFF
TRBV2,TRBD2,NA,TRBJ2-5,TGTGCCAGCAGCAGACTAGCGGGGGGTCGAGAGACCCAGTACTTC,CASSRLAGGRETQYF
TRBV6-1,NA,NA,TRBJ2-5,TGTGCCAGCAGTGATGGGGCCCCAGAGGTAGAGACCCAGTACTTC,CASSDGAPEVETQYF
TRBV6-5,TRBD1,few,TRBJ1-5,TGTGCCAGCGGGACAGGGAAGCAGCCCCAGCATTTT,CASGTGKQPQHF
TRBV6-4,TRBD2,few,TRBJ2-4,TGTGCCACCCCGGGAGGGGGGCTAGCCAAAAACATTCAGTACTTC,CATPGGGLAKNIQYF
TRBV6-5,NA,NA,TRBJ2-7,TGTGCCAGCAGTTACTCGAGCGTACACGAGCAGTACTTC,CASSYSSVHEQYF
TRBV10-3,NA,NA,TRBJ2-1,TGTGCCATCAGTGAGGACAGGCGATTCTACAATGAGCAGTTCTTC,CAISEDRRFYNEQFF
TRBV25-1,NA,NA,TRBJ2-7,TGTGCCAGCAGTGGGTTAGACCCGCGCGAGCAGTACTTC,CASSGLDPREQYF
TRBV28,TRBD2,NA,TRBJ2-1,TGTGCCAGCAGTTCCTCGGGACTAGCGAGTCGGTACAATGAGCAGTTCTTC,CASSSSGLASRYNEQFF
TRBV6-5,NA,NA,TRBJ1-5,TGTGCCAGCAGGATCGCCGACAGTGCCAATCAGCCCCAGCATTTT,CASRIADSANQPQHF
TRBV10-3,NA,NA,TRBJ2-7,TGTGCCATCAGTGAGGCACAGGGATGGGGGTCCTACGAGCAGTACTTC,CAISEAQGWGSYEQYF
TRBV2,NA,NA,TRBJ1-1,TGTGCCACCTCTGGGAGCTTGAACACTGAAGCTTTCTTT,CATSGSLNTEAFF
TRBV3-1/TRBV3-2,NA,NA,TRBJ2-2,TGTGCCAGCAGCAGGACCGGGGCCACCGGGGAGCTGTTTTTT,CASSRTGATGELFF